The 30 T cell receptor beta chains below come from one sample, sequenced in a study of T cells in women clearing cervical HPV infection. The method was immunoSEQ multiplex PCR; TCRdb's version includes in-frame clones alone and lacks a portion of them. This listing includes about 34,000 clones. The sample taken for sequencing was blood buffy coat. These receptors were taken from a woman between 18 and 70 years old with a cervical HPV16 infection that either progressed to CIN3+ or cleared (not recorded which).

A remark on this clone: The read terminates 3 residues ahead of where the CDR3 ends, so the germline J gene completes it. The J gene is TRBJ2-7, the V gene TRBV20-1; no clear D. From germline, CDR1 is DFQATT and CDR2 SNEGSKA (reference sequence). CDR3 length: 12 residues. Trimming cost V 0 bases and J 2 bases, with 5 bases left between them. The CDR3 DNA, read in part, is TGCAGTGCTAGAGACAGTGCCTACGAG. It yields the protein CSARDSAYE. The full CDR3 sequence reads CSARDSAYEQYF.

About this clone itself: The read comes to an end 3 residues before the CDR3 does, leaving the germline J gene to fill in the end. This rearrangement joins TRBV6-2 or TRBV6-3 to TRBJ2-7; 7 bases align to TRBD1. This CDR3 spans 14 amino acids. V shed 2 bases, J shed 4 bases, and the junction held 5 bases outside the gene matches. Germline V gene sequence: CDR1 MNHEY, CDR2 SVGEGT. The CDR3 DNA, read in part, is TGTGCCAGCAGTTACGGGACAGTCAATTACGAG. Translation: CASSYGTVNYE. The whole CDR3 region reads CASSYGTVNYEQYF.

Points on this clone: The CDR3 is cut off 3 residues early in the read; its end comes from the germline J gene. The chain is built from TRBV5-1 and TRBJ2-2; TRBD1 aligns across 9 bases. This CDR3 region has 14 residues. CDR1 and CDR2 (germline): SGHRS, YFSETQ. The sequenced part of the CDR3 DNA is TGCGCCAGCAGCTTCGGGACAGGGTATGAAAAG. It yields the protein CASSFGTGYEK. In full, the CDR3 reads CASSFGTGYEKLFF. The full variable domain, in which reference TRBV5-1 and TRBJ2-2 provide the parts outside the CDR3, is KAGVTQTPRYLIKTRGQQVTLSCSPISGHRSVSWYQQTPGQGLQFLFEYFSETQRNKGNFPGRFSGRQFSNSRSEMNVSTLELGDSALYLCASSFGTGYEKLFFGEGSRLTVL.

About this clone: Sequencing ends 3 residues short of the CDR3 end; the germline J gene provides the rest. The chain recombines TRBV6-2 or TRBV6-3 with TRBJ2-7; 12 nucleotides align to TRBD2. Germline lookup yields CDR1 MNHEY and CDR2 SVGEGT. The V gene end was trimmed by 10 bases and the J gene end by 4 bases; junction bases not matched to a gene: 8. The CDR3 has 14 residues. CDR3 in amino acids: CAIRTSGIVYEQYF. The part of the CDR3 DNA that was read is TGTGCCATCCGGACTAGCGGGATCGTATACGAG.

For this clone: Read coverage stops 3 residues before the CDR3 terminus; the germline J gene supplies the remainder. V gene TRBV5-1 combines with J gene TRBJ1-2; TRBD1 aligns across 7 bases. The CDR3 is made up of 15 amino acids. The junction had 8 bases not matched to a gene; V was cut back by 2 bases and J by 4 bases. The V gene's germline CDR1 is SGHRS and CDR2 YFSETQ. Incomplete CDR3 DNA: TGCGCCAGCAGCTTTGGGCAGGGGGAGTCCTATGGC. Its translation is CASSFGQGESYG. The full-length CDR3 reads as CASSFGQGESYGYTF.

Turning to this clone: The CDR3 extends 3 residues past the end of the read, so its final part is completed from the germline J gene. This chain connects TRBV30 to TRBJ1-2, with D unclear. Germline loops: CDR1 GTSNPN, CDR2 SVGIG (reference sequence). CDR3 length equals 10 residues. The covered CDR3 bases are TGTGCCTCTACACCGGGGGGC. It specifies CASTPGG. The whole CDR3 region reads CASTPGGYTF.

With respect to this clone: The sequence runs out 3 residues before the end of the CDR3; the remainder is reconstructed from the germline J gene. The chain recombines TRBV18 with TRBJ1-5, with 7 bases matching TRBD1. The CDR3 is 14 amino acids. Trimming removed 0 bases from V and 9 bases from J; junction bases left unmatched: 5. Germline V lookup: CDR1 KGHSH, CDR2 LQKENI. This CDR3 reads CASSPPEGGPPQHF. CDR3 DNA, as far as it was read: TGTGCCAGCTCACCACCTGAAGGGGGCCCGCCC.

The CDR3 protein is CASSAGTLNYEQYF. CDR3 DNA (partial): TGTGCCAGCAGCGCAGGGACTCTCAACTACGAG. The chain recombines TRBV7-2 with TRBJ2-7; D might be TRBD2 (6 bases). The CDR3 is cut off 3 residues early in the read; its end comes from the germline J gene. Germline CDR1 and CDR2: SGHTA and FQGNSA. There are 14 residues in the CDR3. V lost 5 bases, J lost 3 bases, and 14 bases lay in between.

Partial CDR3 DNA: TGTGCCAGCAGCTTGGGTACAGGTTTTTATGGC. The encoded protein is CASSLGTGFYG. The complete CDR3 reads CASSLGTGFYGYTF. The chain employs TRBV5-6 and TRBJ1-2, with D possibly matching TRBD1 (5 bases). The CDR3 goes on 3 residues after the read ends, and that part is filled in from the germline J gene. The CDR3 is 14 amino acids. Germline CDR1 is SGHDT and CDR2 is YYEEEE. Trimming stripped 0 bases from V and 5 bases from J, with 11 bases between.

On this clone: The read is 3 residues too short to cover the CDR3 end, so that end is filled in from the germline J gene. This chain joins TRBV2 and TRBJ2-1; tentatively, D is TRBD2 (6 bases). Between the trimmed V and J ends, which lost 10 bases and 7 bases, there was a span of 20 bases. CDR3 size: 14 residues. From germline, CDR1 is SNHLY and CDR2 FYNNEI. The CDR3 reads CATSGLGHGNEQFF. The sequenced CDR3 bases are TGTGCCACCTCGGGACTCGGTCACGGGAATGAG.

About this clone: The read halts 3 residues ahead of the CDR3 end, with the missing end drawn from the germline J gene. The rearrangement uses TRBV6-2 or TRBV6-3 and TRBJ2-3, with D possibly TRBD1 on 6 matching bases. The germline V and J ends were trimmed by 0 bases and 2 bases, with 15 bases remaining between them. The CDR3 covers 17 residues. The germline V gene encodes CDR1 MNHEY and CDR2 SVGEGT. CDR3 DNA, as far as it was read: TGTGCCAGCAGTTACTCTCCCACAGGGCCTTTCACAGATACG. Translated: CASSYSPTGPFTDT. The CDR3, in full, reads CASSYSPTGPFTDTQYF.

As for this clone: The CDR3 end is not reached by the read, which stops 3 residues before it; the germline J gene fills it in. The gene calls are TRBV4-2 and TRBJ2-5; D remains unclear. This CDR3 is built from 15 residues. V was trimmed by 0 bases and J by 2 bases, leaving 10 bases between them. Germline CDR1 is LGHNA and CDR2 is YNFKEQ. The CDR3 spells CASSQDDQIQETQYF. Partial CDR3 DNA: TGTGCCAGCAGCCAAGATGATCAGATTCAAGAGACC.

Concerning this clone: Read sequence stops 3 residues before the CDR3 end, and the germline J gene provides the missing end. The rearrangement joins TRBV30 to TRBJ2-4, with TRBD1 matching 7 bases. CDR3 size: 14 residues. Looked up from germline, CDR1 is GTSNPN and CDR2 is SVGIG (reference sequence). The sequenced part of the CDR3 DNA is TGTGCCTCCGACAGGGATTACCTCGGCTATGGT. Translation: CASDRDYLGYG. The CDR3 reads in full as CASDRDYLGYGQYF.

A remark on this clone: Coverage ceases 3 residues before the CDR3 finishes, and the germline J gene fills in the end. V usage is TRBV7-9 and J usage is TRBJ2-1; possible D gene TRBD2, 5 bases. The CDR3 is 15 amino acids. V was cut by 4 bases and J by 3 bases, with 13 bases left in between. In germline, CDR1 is SEHNR, CDR2 FQNEAQ (reference sequence). The sequenced CDR3 bases are TGTGCCAGCAGCTCTCGGCTAGCTAGCTACAATGAG. Protein: CASSSRLASYNE. From start to end, the CDR3 is CASSSRLASYNEQFF. The variable domain in full, with the rest retrieved from reference TRBV7-9 and TRBJ2-1, is DTGVSQNPRHKITKRGQNVTFRCDPISEHNRLYWYRQTLGQGPEFLTYFQNEAQLEKSRLLSDRFSAERPKGSFSTLEIQRTEQGDSAMYLCASSSRLASYNEQFFGPGTRLTVL.

Points on this clone: Read sequence stops 3 residues before the CDR3 end, and the germline J gene provides the missing end. The J gene is TRBJ2-1, the V gene TRBV7-3, with 8 bases matching TRBD1. J lost 4 bases, V lost 5 bases, and 7 bases had no gene match. CDR1 SGHTA and CDR2 FQGTGA come from the germline V gene. The CDR3 contains 15 residues. This CDR3 is CASSATGDQYNEQFF. Partial CDR3 DNA: TGTGCCAGCAGCGCGACAGGGGACCAATACAATGAG.

On this clone: The read finishes 3 residues shy of the CDR3 end, and the germline J gene is used to complete it. V and J are TRBV20-1 and TRBJ1-1; perhaps TRBD1 as D (5 bases). CDR1 DFQATT and CDR2 SNEGSKA come from the germline V gene (reference sequence). The CDR3 has 12 residues. This CDR3 reads CSAREGGRGAFF. CDR3 DNA, as far as it was read: TGCAGTGCTAGAGAGGGAGGGCGGGGG.

Comment on this clone: The read ends 3 residues before the CDR3 terminus; that terminus is restored from the germline J gene. J is TRBJ2-7 and V is TRBV20-1; 7 positions match TRBD2. CDR1 and CDR2 from the germline V gene are DFQATT and SNEGSKA (reference sequence). This CDR3 has 17 residues. The V segment lost 5 bases and the J segment 4 bases; nucleotides outside the gene matches: 20. The covered CDR3 bases are TGCAGTGCTGGGGCCTCAGCCGGGAGGAGGCCCCGTTACGAG. This codes for CSAGASAGRRPRYE. The entire CDR3 sequence reads CSAGASAGRRPRYEQYF.

Regarding this clone: From the germline J gene comes the end of the CDR3, since the read stops 3 residues before it. This chain uses TRBV7-2 with TRBJ1-1; D is unresolved. V lost 4 bases to trimming and J lost 3 bases, with 9 bases between them. Looked up from germline, CDR1 is SGHTA and CDR2 is FQGNSA. This CDR3 is 13 amino acids long. The CDR3 reads CASSYGADTEAFF. Partial CDR3 DNA: TGTGCCAGCAGCTATGGAGCGGACACTGAA.

Turning to this clone: The read is 3 residues too short to cover the CDR3 end, so that end is filled in from the germline J gene. This chain uses TRBV7-2 with TRBJ2-7; TRBD1 aligns across 11 bases. The CDR3 totals 15 residues. From germline, CDR1 is SGHTA and CDR2 FQGNSA. Unmatched junction bases numbered 5, after V lost 4 bases and J lost 3 bases. The CDR3 here is CASSYSGTGGYEQYF. CDR3 DNA (partial): TGTGCCAGCAGCTACTCCGGGACAGGGGGCTACGAG.

With respect to this clone: The CDR3 is cut off 3 residues early in the read; its end comes from the germline J gene. The V call is TRBV7-3, the J call TRBJ2-3, with 9 bases identical to TRBD2. Germline CDR1 reads SGHTA; CDR2 reads FQGTGA. The CDR3 has 15 residues. CDR3 DNA, as far as it was read: TGTGCCAGCAGCTTCGGGCGGGGGGGACAAGAGACG. It yields the protein CASSFGRGGQET. The full CDR3 protein is CASSFGRGGQETQYF.

As concerns this clone: The CDR3 is cut off 3 residues early in the read; its end comes from the germline J gene. The chain uses TRBV19 and TRBJ2-3; perhaps TRBD2 as D (7 bases). CDR1 LNHDA and CDR2 SQIVND come from the germline V gene (reference sequence). The CDR3 extends over 16 amino acids. CDR3 protein: CASRSPPSGGGETQYF. The part of the CDR3 DNA that was read is TGTGCCAGTAGGTCCCCACCTAGCGGAGGGGGGGAGACG.

Note on this clone: The read halts 3 residues ahead of the CDR3 end, with the missing end drawn from the germline J gene. This chain connects TRBV20-1 to TRBJ2-2; D is perhaps TRBD1 (6 bases). Germline V CDR1 and CDR2: DFQATT, SNEGSKA (reference sequence). The CDR3 is made up of 15 amino acids. V lost 6 bases, J lost 1 base, and 15 bases lay in between. The CDR3 sequence: CSANNREKNTGELFF. The sequenced CDR3 bases are TGCAGTGCAAATAACAGGGAGAAGAACACCGGGGAG.

As to this clone: Read data end 3 residues before the CDR3 end; the end is taken from the germline J gene. This sequence joins TRBV30 and TRBJ2-1; the D is unclear. From germline, CDR1 is GTSNPN and CDR2 SVGIG (reference sequence). The CDR3 has 15 amino acids. V lost 1 base to trimming and J lost 2 bases, with 12 bases between them. The CDR3 here is CAWSGTPKPYNEQFF. CDR3 bases read: TGTGCCTGGAGTGGCACTCCGAAACCCTACAATGAG. The full variable domain, rest sourced from reference TRBV30 and TRBJ2-1, is SQTIHQWPATLVQPVGSPLSLECTVEGTSNPNLYWYRQAAGRGLQLLFYSVGIGQISSEVPQNLSASRPQDRQFILSSKKLLLSDSGFYLCAWSGTPKPYNEQFFGPGTRLTVL.

CDR3 sequence: CASGTSGIGELFF. The part of the CDR3 DNA that was read is TGTGCCAGCGGGACTAGCGGGATCGGGGAG. The V gene is TRBV19, the J gene TRBJ2-2, with 13 bases aligning to TRBD2. The missing CDR3 end, 3 residues past where the read stops, is filled in from the germline J gene. The V segment lost 9 bases and the J segment 7 bases; nucleotides outside the gene matches: 2. This CDR3 region has 13 residues. The V gene's germline CDR1 is LNHDA and CDR2 SQIVND (reference sequence). Filled out from reference TRBV19 and TRBJ2-2, the complete variable domain reads DGGITQSPKYLFRKEGQNVTLSCEQNLNHDAMYWYRQDPGQGLRLIYYSQIVNDFQKGDIAEGYSVSREKKESFPLTVTSAQKNPTAFYLCASGTSGIGELFFGEGSRLTVL.

Concerning this clone: The CDR3 end lies 3 residues beyond the end of the read and is filled in from the germline J gene. This chain joins TRBV7-9 and TRBJ2-1; a weak D match, TRBD2 (6 bases). Deletions cut 5 bases from V and 9 bases from J, with 17 bases between. Looked up from germline, CDR1 is SEHNR and CDR2 is FQNEAQ (reference sequence). This CDR3 is 14 amino acids long. CDR3: CASSTRLDAAEQFF. CDR3 DNA (partial): TGTGCCAGCAGCACCCGACTAGACGCGGCTGAG.

A note on this clone: Read data end 3 residues before the CDR3 end; the end is taken from the germline J gene. The chain is built from TRBV7-2 and TRBJ2-3, with 8 bases matching TRBD2. Trimming removed 1 base from V and 7 bases from J; junction bases left unmatched: 7. The CDR3 has 15 amino acids. Germline V gene lookup returns CDR1 SGHTA and CDR2 FQGNSA. CDR3 residues: CASSLVSGGLNTQYF. The CDR3 DNA, read in part, is TGTGCCAGCAGCTTAGTAAGCGGGGGCTTGAATACG. Based on the CDR3 plus reference TRBV7-2 and TRBJ2-3, the full variable domain is GAGVSQSPSNKVTEKGKDVELRCDPISGHTALYWYRQSLGQGLEFLIYFQGNSAPDKSGLPSDRFSAERTGGSVSTLTIQRTQQEDSAVYLCASSLVSGGLNTQYFGPGTRLTVL.

Comments on this clone: The read terminates 3 residues before the CDR3 end, so the remaining end is supplied by the germline J gene. The chain employs TRBV5-1 and TRBJ1-1; D uncertain. V gave up 0 bases and J gave up 3 bases, with 9 bases separating them. In germline, CDR1 is SGHRS, CDR2 YFSETQ. CDR3 length: 14 amino acids. The CDR3 is CASSLEGSDTEAFF. The DNA read from the CDR3 is TGCGCCAGCAGCTTGGAGGGTTCGGACACTGAA.

On this clone: The read stops 3 residues short of the end of the CDR3; the missing end is completed from the germline J gene. The chain links TRBV30 to TRBJ2-7, with TRBD2 as a possible D gene (6 bases). The ends were cut back, 4 bases at V and 3 bases at J, with 13 bases in the middle. Germline CDR1 reads GTSNPN; CDR2 reads SVGIG (reference sequence). The CDR3 length is 13 residues. The CDR3: CAWNPGLHYEQYF. The sequenced CDR3 bases are TGTGCCTGGAACCCGGGACTTCACTACGAG. The full variable domain, with the rest looked up from reference TRBV30 and TRBJ2-7, is SQTIHQWPATLVQPVGSPLSLECTVEGTSNPNLYWYRQAAGRGLQLLFYSVGIGQISSEVPQNLSASRPQDRQFILSSKKLLLSDSGFYLCAWNPGLHYEQYFGPGTRLTVT.

About this clone itself: From the germline J gene comes the end of the CDR3, since the read stops 3 residues before it. The chain is built from TRBV7-3 and TRBJ2-2; a weak D match, TRBD1 (5 bases). This CDR3 is built from 17 residues. Germline V gene sequence: CDR1 SGHTA, CDR2 FQGTGA. CDR3: CASSPDPRSSGANVLFF. The sequenced CDR3 bases are TGTGCCAGCAGCCCCGACCCGAGGAGCTCTGGGGCCAACGTG.

Regarding this clone: Read coverage stops 3 residues before the CDR3 terminus; the germline J gene supplies the remainder. The rearrangement links TRBV7-2 to TRBJ1-1; D unresolved. The V gene's germline CDR1 is SGHTA and CDR2 FQGNSA. This CDR3 comprises 14 residues. The chain's CDR3 is CASSLGANQETAFF. CDR3 bases read: TGTGCCAGCAGCTTAGGGGCGAACCAAGAGACA.